The present T cell receptor (beta chain) was sequenced within a study of shared clonotypes between healthy human individuals. Study-wide points: Shared clonotypes: about 4.6% naive CD4, around 3.4% naive CD8, about 2.4% memory CD4, 0.4% memory CD8.

Of note for this clone: No antigen is known for it.

The assay used deep level. In the original processing: ImmunoSEQ yielded junction-only sequences lacking quality scores, so filtering differed. Sequencing was performed with immunoSEQ multiplex PCR; in TCRdb, only in-frame clones are kept and a portion is missing. V and J calls and clone size are copied from that table; D and trimming were computed from the DNA. The sample contains 2 million or so clones, over 85% of which appear only once. J was trimmed by 1 base and V by 5 bases; bases with no gene match: 5. Per the germline V gene, CDR1 is SGHTA and CDR2 is FQGNSA. This CDR3 is 15 amino acids long. Terminally differentiated effector memory CD45RA+ cells were excluded by CCR7 positive selection of CD45RO-negative cells. The donors, healthy adults who were HIV-negative, had experienced no recent acute infections or vaccinations.

The sample consisted of naive CD8+ T cells sorted from blood. The chain has TRBV7-2 and TRBJ1-3, with 7 bases identical to TRBD1. This receptor was identified in a young man in good health. CDR3 residues: CASSLRQGSGNTIYF. As DNA, the CDR3 is TGTGCCAGCAGCCTTCGACAGGGTTCTGGAAACACCATATATTTT.